What follows are 2 T cell receptor beta chains derived from one specimen sequenced in a study of identical twins. TCRdb reanalysed the 5' RACE reads using MiXCR and keeps one entry per CDR3 protein. This sample has about 280,000 distinct CDR3 sequences; 8% to 9% occur once, and the top ten carry 2.1%. Another study also made use of these data, one on yellow fever vaccine responses in identical twins.

The specimen was memory (CD45RO+) T cells sorted from blood. These receptors were taken from a woman younger than 35 in good health.

The table lists this clonotype with many counts. CDR3 region: CASSVGGQTLGNSPLHF. CDR3 DNA sequence: TGTGCCAGCAGCGTAGGGGGACAGACCCTGGGGAATTCACCCCTCCACTTT. The chain is built from TRBV9 and TRBJ1-6; 7 bases align to TRBD1. The germline CDR1 and CDR2 sequences are SGDLS and YYNGEE. The CDR3 spans 17 residues. Trimming took 0 bases from V and 7 from J; bases not matched to a gene: 10.

The V and J genes are TRBV6-1 and TRBJ2-3; D call uncertain. The CDR3 is made up of 12 amino acids. V lost 4 bases to trimming and J lost 5 bases, with 7 bases between them. Germline V gene sequence: CDR1 MNHNS, CDR2 SASEGT. The CDR3 coding sequence is TGTGCCAGCAGTGCCCGCGGAGATACGCAGTATTTT. Protein: CASSARGDTQYF.